The clone carrying this TCR beta chain turned up a few times. This specimen belongs to a study of CD8 T cells in ankylosing spondylitis. TCRdb processed the 5' RACE reads anew with MiXCR; each CDR3 protein has one entry. The sample consists of more than 250,000 distinct CDR3 sequences, 9.5% to 13% of them appearing once. The source of this sequence is a female donor with ankylosing spondylitis or in good health (not recorded which). Sequenced input: blood, either unsorted or a sorted T cell fraction (not recorded which).

CDR3 coding DNA: TGTGCCAGCAGCTCTAGGACGCAGGATACGCAGTATTTT. This encodes CASSSRTQDTQYF. The chain recombines TRBV7-2 with TRBJ2-3; unclear D gene. The CDR3 is 13 amino acids. The germline V gene has CDR1 SGHTA and CDR2 FQGNSA. Trimming took off 4 bases at V and 6 bases at J, with 11 bases between the two ends.